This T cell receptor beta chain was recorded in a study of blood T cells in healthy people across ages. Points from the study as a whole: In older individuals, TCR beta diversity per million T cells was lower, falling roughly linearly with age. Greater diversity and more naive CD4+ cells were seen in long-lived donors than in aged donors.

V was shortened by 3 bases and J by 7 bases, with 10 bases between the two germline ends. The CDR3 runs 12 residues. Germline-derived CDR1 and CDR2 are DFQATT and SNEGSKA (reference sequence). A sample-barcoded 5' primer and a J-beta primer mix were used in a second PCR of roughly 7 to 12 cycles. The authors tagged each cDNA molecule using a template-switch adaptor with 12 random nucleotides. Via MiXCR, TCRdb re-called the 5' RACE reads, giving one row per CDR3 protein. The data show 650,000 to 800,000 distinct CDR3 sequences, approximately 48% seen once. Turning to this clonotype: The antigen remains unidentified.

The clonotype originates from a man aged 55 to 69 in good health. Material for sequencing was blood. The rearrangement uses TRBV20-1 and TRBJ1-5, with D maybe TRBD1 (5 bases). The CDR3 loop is CSASKGIQPQHF. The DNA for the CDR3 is TGCAGTGCTAGCAAGGGGATCCAGCCCCAGCATTTT.